A single sample gave rise to the 14 T cell receptor beta chains below, sequenced in a study of T cell responses to AZD1222 COVID-19 vaccine (dated by TCRdb to the early 2020s). The time point label, read with the paper, signifies: about 28 days (+/-7) after the second vaccine dose. The library was obtained by the immunoSEQ multiplex PCR assay. TCRdb mirrors the immuneACCESS table, restricted to in-frame sequences. Some clones are absent from its copies; in checked studies, under half trace to an unresolved V gene, and the reason for the others is unknown. Recorded for this sample are about 120,000 clones; around 84% of them occurred a single time. Clones ranked in the top ten supply approximately 15% of the sample. Sample: peripheral blood, taken 28 days after the second AZD1222 dose. Receptor source: an adult who received the AZD1222 COVID-19 vaccine.

The CDR3 loop is CASSLDRDTYTEAFF. The DNA of the CDR3 is TGTGCCAGCAGTCTAGACCGGGACACCTACACTGAAGCTTTCTTT. This chain links TRBV28 with TRBJ1-1; D perhaps matches TRBD1 (6 bases). Trimming cost V 5 bases and J 3 bases, with 16 bases left between them. The CDR3 length is 15 residues. Germline values: CDR1 MDHEN, CDR2 SYDVKM.

The chain links TRBV14 to TRBJ2-3, with 9 bases fitting TRBD1. V gave up 3 bases and J gave up 1 base; unmatched junction bases: 2. This CDR3 comprises 15 residues. CDR1 and CDR2 from the germline V gene are SGHDN and FVKESK. The CDR3 DNA follows: TGTGCCAGCAGCCAGGGACAGGGTCGCACAGATACGCAGTATTTT. Protein sequence: CASSQGQGRTDTQYF.

V and J are TRBV7-8 and TRBJ1-1; 8 nucleotides align to TRBD1. The CDR3 is 14 residues long. Germline CDR1 and CDR2: SGHVS and FQNEAQ. The junction had 4 bases not matched to a gene; V was cut back by 2 bases and J by 5 bases. CDR3 nucleotides: TGTGCCAGCAGCTTACAGGGGGCAGGGACTGAAGCTTTCTTT. This translates into CASSLQGAGTEAFF.

In this sample, this clone turned up a few times. The chain couples TRBV28 to TRBJ1-2, with 8 positions matching TRBD1. This CDR3 is 15 amino acids long. V lost 5 bases, J lost 0 bases, and 5 bases stayed unmatched. Germline-derived CDR1 and CDR2 are MDHEN and SYDVKM. The CDR3 sequence: CASSTLGQANYGYTF. CDR3 bases: TGTGCCAGCAGTACCTTGGGACAGGCTAACTATGGCTACACCTTC.

This clone has only a few counts. The chain employs TRBV7-2 and TRBJ2-3; no definite D call. The length of the CDR3 is 15 residues. Trimming took 0 bases from V and 14 from J, leaving 21 bases between them. The germline CDR1 and CDR2 sequences are SGHTA and FQGNSA. The CDR3 sequence: CASSLAGRGLVNSYF. The CDR3 DNA reads TGTGCCAGCAGCTTAGCGGGAAGAGGCCTAGTTAATTCGTATTTT. Combining the CDR3 with reference TRBV7-2 and TRBJ2-3 gives the whole variable domain GAGVSQSPSNKVTEKGKDVELRCDPISGHTALYWYRQSLGQGLEFLIYFQGNSAPDKSGLPSDRFSAERTGGSVSTLTIQRTQQEDSAVYLCASSLAGRGLVNSYFGPGTRLTVL.

The gene calls are TRBV7-8 and TRBJ1-2; D uncertain. Trimming removed 0 bases from V and 5 bases from J, with 10 bases in between. The CDR3 extends over 14 amino acids. Germline values: CDR1 SGHVS, CDR2 FQNEAQ. CDR3 sequence: CASSLALEMYGYTF. The CDR3 DNA is TGTGCCAGCAGCTTAGCACTCGAAATGTATGGCTACACCTTC.

The chain is built from TRBV2 and TRBJ1-1; D is uncertain. Deletions cut 3 bases from V and 10 bases from J, with 15 bases between. This CDR3 spans 13 amino acids. CDR1 is SNHLY and CDR2 is FYNNEI in the germline V gene. CDR3 sequence (DNA): TGTGCCAGCAGTGATACCGGTTTGGGCCGAGCTTTCTTT. It translates to CASSDTGLGRAFF.

The genes are TRBV11-2 and TRBJ2-2; 15 bases line up with TRBD2. From germline, CDR1 is SGHAT and CDR2 FQNNGV. The V and J ends lost 6 bases and 7 bases, in that order; junction bases with no gene match: 6. The CDR3 totals 16 residues. CDR3 protein: CASRGLAGGRVGELFF. The CDR3 DNA sequence: TGTGCCAGCAGGGGACTAGCGGGAGGCCGGGTCGGGGAGCTGTTTTTT.

The chain carries TRBV28 and TRBJ1-1; no reliable D call. V lost 7 bases and J 2 bases, leaving 14 bases between the germline ends. The CDR3 totals 14 residues. The germline CDR1 and CDR2 sequences are MDHEN and SYDVKM. The CDR3 DNA is TGTGCCAGCACCTCCTACGAGGCCAACACTGAAGCTTTCTTT. This translates into CASTSYEANTEAFF.

This clone is a singleton in its sample. The chain links TRBV3-1 (or the pseudogene TRBV3-2) to TRBJ1-3; D is perhaps TRBD1 (6 bases). The CDR3 is 15 residues long. Per the germline V gene, CDR1 is LGHDT and CDR2 is YNNKEL (reference sequence). The V end was cut by 8 bases, the J end by 0 bases, with 14 bases between. The CDR3 sequence: CASGGRDLSGNTIYF. The CDR3 DNA is TGTGCCAGCGGGGGGCGGGACCTCTCTGGAAACACCATATATTTT.

The chain recombines TRBV7-9 with TRBJ1-5; 7 nucleotides line up with TRBD1. This CDR3 is 15 amino acids long. The V gene's germline CDR1 is SEHNR and CDR2 FQNEAQ (reference sequence). The V and J ends lost 5 bases and 7 bases, in that order; junction bases with no gene match: 11. This CDR3 is CASSPSSQGGQPQHF. The CDR3 DNA follows: TGTGCCAGCAGCCCTAGTTCCCAGGGGGGACAGCCCCAGCATTTT.

The V and J genes are TRBV3-1 (or the pseudogene TRBV3-2) and TRBJ1-2; tentative D call: TRBD1 (6 bases). CDR1 and CDR2 (germline): LGHDT, YNNKEL (reference sequence). The ends were cut back, 2 bases at V and 0 bases at J, with 13 bases in the middle. The CDR3 is made up of 16 amino acids. The CDR3 region is CASSQRGAGANYGYTF. CDR3 in DNA: TGTGCCAGCAGCCAACGTGGAGCAGGGGCTAACTATGGCTACACCTTC.

V gene TRBV11-3 combines with J gene TRBJ2-6, with 12 bases identical to TRBD2. The CDR3 is made up of 19 amino acids. Germline CDR1 SGHNT, CDR2 YENEEA. Trimming cost V 1 base and J 5 bases; bases outside gene matches: 9. The DNA of the CDR3 is TGTGCCAGCAGCTTAGGGGGACTAGCGGGCGAGCTCTGGGCCAACGTCCTGACTTTC. It codes for CASSLGGLAGELWANVLTF.

V is TRBV7-2 and J is TRBJ2-7, with 9 bases aligning to TRBD2. CDR1 is SGHTA and CDR2 is FQGNSA in the germline V gene. CDR3 length equals 15 residues. V trimming: 2 bases; J trimming: 2 bases; junction bases outside the gene matches: 4. The CDR3 sequence is CASSLLSGRAYEQYF. CDR3 bases: TGTGCCAGCAGCTTACTTAGCGGGAGAGCCTACGAGCAGTACTTC.